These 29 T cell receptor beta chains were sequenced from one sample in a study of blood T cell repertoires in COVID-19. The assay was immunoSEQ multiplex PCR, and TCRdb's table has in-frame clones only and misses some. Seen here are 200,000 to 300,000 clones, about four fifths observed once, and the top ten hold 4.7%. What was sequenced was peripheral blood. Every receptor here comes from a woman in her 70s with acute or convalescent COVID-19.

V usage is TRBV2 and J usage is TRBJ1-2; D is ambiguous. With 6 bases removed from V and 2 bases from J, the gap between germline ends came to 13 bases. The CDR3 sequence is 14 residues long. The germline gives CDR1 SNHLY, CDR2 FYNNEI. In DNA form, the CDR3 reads TGTGCCAGCAGCCAACGACAAGCCAACTATGGCTACACCTTC. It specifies CASSQRQANYGYTF.

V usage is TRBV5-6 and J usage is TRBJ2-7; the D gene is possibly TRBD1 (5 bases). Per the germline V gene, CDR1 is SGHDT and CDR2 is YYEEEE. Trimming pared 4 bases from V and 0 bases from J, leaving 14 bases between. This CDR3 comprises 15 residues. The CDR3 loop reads CASSRRQIHSYEQYF. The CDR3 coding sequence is TGTGCCAGCAGCAGAAGACAGATACACTCCTACGAGCAGTACTTC.

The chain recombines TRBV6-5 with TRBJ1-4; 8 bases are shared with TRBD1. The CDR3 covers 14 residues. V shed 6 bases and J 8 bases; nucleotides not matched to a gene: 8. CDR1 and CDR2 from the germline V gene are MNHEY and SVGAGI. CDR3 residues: CASSLDRGREKLFF. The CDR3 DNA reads TGTGCCAGCAGCCTTGACAGGGGCCGGGAAAAACTGTTTTTT.

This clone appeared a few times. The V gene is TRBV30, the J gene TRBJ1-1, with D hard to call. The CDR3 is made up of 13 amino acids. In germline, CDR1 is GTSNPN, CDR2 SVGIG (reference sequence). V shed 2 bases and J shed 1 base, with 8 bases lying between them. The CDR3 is CAWSKRGNTEAFF. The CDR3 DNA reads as TGTGCCTGGAGTAAACGGGGGAACACTGAAGCTTTCTTT.

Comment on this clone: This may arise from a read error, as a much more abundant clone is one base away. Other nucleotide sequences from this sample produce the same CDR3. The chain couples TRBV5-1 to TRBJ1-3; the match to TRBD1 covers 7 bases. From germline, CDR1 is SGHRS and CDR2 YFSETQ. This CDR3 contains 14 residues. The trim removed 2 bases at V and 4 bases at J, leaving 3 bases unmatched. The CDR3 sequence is CASSLRGLGNTIYF. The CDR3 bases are TGCGCCAGCAGCTTAAGGGGGCTGGGAAACACCATATATTTT.

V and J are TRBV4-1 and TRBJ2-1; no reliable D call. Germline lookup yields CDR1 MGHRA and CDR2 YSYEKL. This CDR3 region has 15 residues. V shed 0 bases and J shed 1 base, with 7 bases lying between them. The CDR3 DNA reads TGCGCCAGCAGCCAAGATCCCACATCCTACAATGAGCAGTTCTTC. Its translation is CASSQDPTSYNEQFF.

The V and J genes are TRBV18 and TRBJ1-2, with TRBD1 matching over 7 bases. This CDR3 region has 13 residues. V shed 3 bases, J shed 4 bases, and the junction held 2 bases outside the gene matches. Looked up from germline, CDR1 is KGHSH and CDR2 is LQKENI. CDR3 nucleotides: TGTGCCAGCTCACCCGGGACAGTCTATGGCTACACCTTC. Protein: CASSPGTVYGYTF.

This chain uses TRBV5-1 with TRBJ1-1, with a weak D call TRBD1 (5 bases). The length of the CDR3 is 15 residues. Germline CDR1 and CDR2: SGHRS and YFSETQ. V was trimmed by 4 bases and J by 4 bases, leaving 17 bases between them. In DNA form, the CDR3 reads TGCGCCAGCAGCCCAGACGGGACTGGGACCACTGAAGCTTTCTTT. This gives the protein CASSPDGTGTTEAFF.

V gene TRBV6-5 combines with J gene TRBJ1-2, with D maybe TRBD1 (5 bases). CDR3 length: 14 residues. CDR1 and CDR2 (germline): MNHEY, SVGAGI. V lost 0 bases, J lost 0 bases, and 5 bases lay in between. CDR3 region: CASSYSTANYGYTF. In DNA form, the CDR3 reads TGTGCCAGCAGTTACTCGACAGCTAACTATGGCTACACCTTC.

CDR3 nucleotide sequence: TGCAGCGTTGCCGGAGGAAACAGTTATGGCTACACCTTC. Residues: CSVAGGNSYGYTF. J is TRBJ1-2 and V is TRBV29-1; no clear D. This CDR3 spans 13 amino acids. Germline V CDR1 and CDR2: SQVTM, ANQGSEA. V was pared by 4 bases and J by 5 bases, with 14 bases between.

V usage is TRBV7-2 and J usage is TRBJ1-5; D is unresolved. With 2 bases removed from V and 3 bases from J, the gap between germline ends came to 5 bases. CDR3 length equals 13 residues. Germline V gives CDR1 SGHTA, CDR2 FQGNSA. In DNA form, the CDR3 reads TGTGCCAGCAGCTTAACGGTCAATCAGCCCCAGCATTTT. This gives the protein CASSLTVNQPQHF.

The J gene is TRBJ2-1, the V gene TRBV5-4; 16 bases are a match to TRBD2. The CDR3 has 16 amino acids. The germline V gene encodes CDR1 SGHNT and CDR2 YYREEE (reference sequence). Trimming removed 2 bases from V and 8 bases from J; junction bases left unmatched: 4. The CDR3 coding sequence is TGTGCCAGCAGCTTCGGGACTAGCGGGGGGGCGTATGAGCAGTTCTTC. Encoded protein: CASSFGTSGGAYEQFF.

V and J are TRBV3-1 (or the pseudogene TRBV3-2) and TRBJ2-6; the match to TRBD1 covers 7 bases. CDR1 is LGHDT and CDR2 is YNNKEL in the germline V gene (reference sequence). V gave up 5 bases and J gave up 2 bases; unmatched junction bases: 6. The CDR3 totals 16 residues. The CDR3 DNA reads TGTGCCAGCAGCTCGGGACAGAGAACTGGGGCCAACGTCCTGACTTTC. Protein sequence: CASSSGQRTGANVLTF.

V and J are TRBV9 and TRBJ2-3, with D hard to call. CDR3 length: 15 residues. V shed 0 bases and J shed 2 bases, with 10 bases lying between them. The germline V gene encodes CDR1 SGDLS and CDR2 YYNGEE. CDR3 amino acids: CASSVEMGTTDTQYF. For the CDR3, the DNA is TGTGCCAGCAGCGTAGAAATGGGCACCACAGATACGCAGTATTTT.

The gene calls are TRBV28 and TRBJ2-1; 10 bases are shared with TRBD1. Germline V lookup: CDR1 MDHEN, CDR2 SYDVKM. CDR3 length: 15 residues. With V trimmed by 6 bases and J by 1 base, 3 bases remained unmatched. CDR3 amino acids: CASRTGQGSYNEQFF. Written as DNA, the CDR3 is TGTGCCAGCAGGACGGGACAGGGGTCCTACAATGAGCAGTTCTTC.

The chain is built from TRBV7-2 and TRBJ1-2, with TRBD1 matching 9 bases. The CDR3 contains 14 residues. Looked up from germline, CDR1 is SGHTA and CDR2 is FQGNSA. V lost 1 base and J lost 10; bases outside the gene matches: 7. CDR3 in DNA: TGTGCCAGCAGCTTAGATAACAGGGGGCTGGCCTACACCTTC. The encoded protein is CASSLDNRGLAYTF.

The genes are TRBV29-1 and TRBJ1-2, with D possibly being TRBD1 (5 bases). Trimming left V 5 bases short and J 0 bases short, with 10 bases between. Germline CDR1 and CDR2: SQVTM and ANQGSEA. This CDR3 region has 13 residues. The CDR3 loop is CSVQGGSNYGYTF. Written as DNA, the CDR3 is TGCAGCGTTCAGGGAGGTTCTAACTATGGCTACACCTTC.

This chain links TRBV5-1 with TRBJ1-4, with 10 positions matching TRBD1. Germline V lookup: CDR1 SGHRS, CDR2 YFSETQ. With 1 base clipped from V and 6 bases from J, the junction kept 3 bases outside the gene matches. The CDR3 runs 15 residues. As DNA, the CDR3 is TGCGCCAGCAGCTTGTCGGGACAGGGGTATGAAAAACTGTTTTTT. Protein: CASSLSGQGYEKLFF.

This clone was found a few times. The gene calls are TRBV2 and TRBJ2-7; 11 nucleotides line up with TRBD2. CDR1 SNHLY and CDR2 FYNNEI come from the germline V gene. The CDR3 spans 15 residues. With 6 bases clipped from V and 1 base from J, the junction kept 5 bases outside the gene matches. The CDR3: CASRAGTSGSYEQYF. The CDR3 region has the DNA TGTGCCAGCAGGGCCGGGACTAGCGGTTCCTACGAGCAGTACTTC.

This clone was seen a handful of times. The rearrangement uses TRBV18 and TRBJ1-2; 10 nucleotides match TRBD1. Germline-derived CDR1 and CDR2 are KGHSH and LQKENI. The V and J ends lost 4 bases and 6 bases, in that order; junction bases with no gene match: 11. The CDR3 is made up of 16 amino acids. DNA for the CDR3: TGTGCCAGCTCACTACTCGGGACAGGGGCGAAGAATGGCTACACCTTC. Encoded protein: CASSLLGTGAKNGYTF.

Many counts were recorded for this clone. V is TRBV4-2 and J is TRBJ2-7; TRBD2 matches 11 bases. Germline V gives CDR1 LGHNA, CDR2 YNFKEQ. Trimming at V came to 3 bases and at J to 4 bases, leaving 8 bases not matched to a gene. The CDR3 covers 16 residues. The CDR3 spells CASSHVLAGDPYEQYF. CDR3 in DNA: TGTGCCAGCAGCCACGTACTAGCGGGGGACCCATACGAGCAGTACTTC.

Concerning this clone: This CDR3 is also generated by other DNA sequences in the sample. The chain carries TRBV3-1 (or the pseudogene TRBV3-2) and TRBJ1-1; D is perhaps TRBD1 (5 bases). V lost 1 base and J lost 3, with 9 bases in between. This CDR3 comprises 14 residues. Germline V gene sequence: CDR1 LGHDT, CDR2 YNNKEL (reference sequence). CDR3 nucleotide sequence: TGTGCCAGCAGCCAAGTTGGGGGGGACACTGAAGCTTTCTTT. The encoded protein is CASSQVGGDTEAFF.

CDR3 nucleotide sequence: TGTGCCGGGAGAACCGACAGGGGTACTGAAGCTTTCTTT. Amino acids: CAGRTDRGTEAFF. The chain couples TRBV2 to TRBJ1-1, with 8 bases matching TRBD1. With V trimmed by 11 bases and J by 5 bases, 10 bases remained unmatched. The CDR3 has 13 amino acids. In germline, CDR1 is SNHLY, CDR2 FYNNEI.

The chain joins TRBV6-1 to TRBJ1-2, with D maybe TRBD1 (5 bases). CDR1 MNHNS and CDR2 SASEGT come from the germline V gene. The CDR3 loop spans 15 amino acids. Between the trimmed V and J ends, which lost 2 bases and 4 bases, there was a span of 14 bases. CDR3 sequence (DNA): TGTGCCAGCAGTGAATGGGGGGAGGGTCCCTATGGCTACACCTTC. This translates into CASSEWGEGPYGYTF.

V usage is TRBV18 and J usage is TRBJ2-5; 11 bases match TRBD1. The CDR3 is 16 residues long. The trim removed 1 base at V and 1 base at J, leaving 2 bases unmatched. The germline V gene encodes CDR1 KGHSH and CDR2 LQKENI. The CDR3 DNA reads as TGTGCCAGCTCACCACTCGGGACAGGGGGCCAAGAGACCCAGTACTTC. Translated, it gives CASSPLGTGGQETQYF.

Here the CDR3 DNA reads TGTGCCATCAGTAGACAGGGGGCGAATCAGCCCCAGCATTTT. This encodes CAISRQGANQPQHF. The rearrangement uses TRBV10-3 and TRBJ1-5, with TRBD1 matching over 10 bases. V was pared by 5 bases and J by 4 bases, with 2 bases of the junction left unmatched. The CDR3 has 14 residues. Germline CDR1 and CDR2: ENHRY and SYGVKD.

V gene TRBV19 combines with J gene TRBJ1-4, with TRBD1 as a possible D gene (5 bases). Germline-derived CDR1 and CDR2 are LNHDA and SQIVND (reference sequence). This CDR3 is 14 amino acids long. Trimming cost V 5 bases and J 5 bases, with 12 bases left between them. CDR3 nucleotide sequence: TGTGCCAGTAGTTTCCAGGGCCCAAATGAAAAACTGTTTTTT. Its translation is CASSFQGPNEKLFF.

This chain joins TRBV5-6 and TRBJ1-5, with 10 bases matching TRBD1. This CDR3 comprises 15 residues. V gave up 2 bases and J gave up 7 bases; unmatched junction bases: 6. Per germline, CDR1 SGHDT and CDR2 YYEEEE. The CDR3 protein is CASSLRQGAGQPQHF. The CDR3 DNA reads TGTGCCAGCAGCTTACGACAGGGGGCAGGGCAGCCCCAGCATTTT.

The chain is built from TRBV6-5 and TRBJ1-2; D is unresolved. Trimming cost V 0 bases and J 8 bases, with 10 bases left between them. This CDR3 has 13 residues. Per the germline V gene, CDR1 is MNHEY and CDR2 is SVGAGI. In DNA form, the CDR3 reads TGTGCCAGCAGTTACTCAACCAGGAACGGCTACACCTTC. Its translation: CASSYSTRNGYTF.